This T cell receptor beta chain was captured by sequencing in a study of identical twins. TCRdb redid the calling of the 5' RACE reads with MiXCR, one entry per CDR3 protein. Of around 370,000 distinct CDR3 sequences in the sample, about 9% were seen once. The sample holds many counts of this clonotype. What it binds is not known. V lost 5 bases and J lost 2; bases outside the gene matches: 12. The V gene's germline CDR1 is MNHEY and CDR2 SMNVEV (reference sequence). This CDR3 comprises 17 residues. Study outcomes and limitations: Diverse VJ usage suggested most zero-insertion clonotypes were not invariant T cells. Excess sharing between twins was weaker in beta out-of-frame sequences. Its conclusions, products of cross-sectional statistical analysis, did not come from following the same donors.

The source is a woman aged 45-65 years in good health. The rearrangement uses TRBV27 and TRBJ2-1; 7 nucleotides agree with TRBD1. The source material was naive T cells sorted from blood. Here the CDR3 reads CASSTSRFGQAYNEQFF. The CDR3 DNA reads as TGTGCCAGCAGTACCTCCCGCTTCGGACAGGCCTACAATGAGCAGTTCTTC.